Reported below is one T cell receptor beta chain. Many counts were recorded for this clonotype. It lacks a known antigen. No per-base quality is available; no much larger clone lies one base away. The germline V gene provides CDR1 MDHEN and CDR2 SYDVKM. Ends trimmed: V by 1 base, J by 0 bases; bases unmatched to a gene: 6. The CDR3, cysteine through phenylalanine, is 18 amino acids long. The retained sequence is limited to the CDR3, 54 bases, with the frame set at the first base. The protocol used for the library was PCR. The run used an Illumina HiSeq 2500. TCR library preparation used molecular barcoding, with unique molecular identifiers applied to normalize quantification of the TCRbeta repertoire. TCRdb trimmed the raw reads at Q25, called clones with MiXCR and kept productive beta chains. Duplicate CDR3 protein sequences are folded into a single record with the most common DNA and genes. For this sample the table gives 330,000 or so distinct CDR3 sequences, of which about 9.5% were detected only once. The ten largest clones add up to 7% to 9.5% of the sample.

The sample originates from a study of T-cell reconstitution after alpha-beta-depleted transplantation in children (dated by TCRdb to the mid-2010s). Turning to the overall study: T-cell immune reconstitution after TCRalphabeta/CD19-depleted allogeneic hematopoietic cell transplantation in children was quantitatively tracked in the study by means of TCR repertoire profiling.

In the paper's terms, the treatment or condition label means: allogeneic hematopoietic cell transplantation with graft depleted of TCRalphabeta T cells and CD19 B cells. The children who served as transplant recipients had been given grafts of TCRalphabeta/CD19-depleted allogeneic hematopoietic cells. What the research found in general, with its limitations: Over the following months the frequencies of hyperexpanded clones went down, and after one year T-cell counts and TCRbeta diversity were mostly credited to newly produced T cells. The apparently early alphabetaT-cell count recovery about two months after transplant was reportedly dependent on only several hundred rapidly expanded clones derived from non-depleted graft cells. In some patients, the high TCRbeta diversity seen at day 60 was put down to recipient T cells and intrathymic progenitors that had survived conditioning.

This receptor was obtained from a boy under three years old with acute myeloid leukemia, due to receive a stem cell transplant. The V and J genes are TRBV28 and TRBJ2-6; 7 of the junction bases match TRBD2. The sequences come from PBMCs, collected before TCRalphabeta/CD19-depleted stem cell transplant. The CDR3 protein is CASSLYRTRYSGANVLTF. The DNA sequence is as follows: TGTGCCAGCAGTTTATATCGGACTAGGTACTCTGGGGCCAACGTCCTGACTTTC.